These T cell receptor beta chains were read from a single sample in a study of blood T cell repertoires in COVID-19. Generated by immunoSEQ multiplex PCR, the TCRdb table keeps only in-frame clones and is missing some. The sample records some 150,000 clones, 75% to 90% being singletons. The material sequenced was peripheral blood. Receptor source: a human donor in a cohort sampled during active COVID-19. Each CDR3 is given with its conserved first and last residue. D genes are given only for firm matches. Rows may omit the clone size; those that give it use once, few, many or a size class.

size: -; J: TRBJ2-7; D: -; V: TRBV12-3/TRBV12-4; CDR3: CASSKGNYEQYF; DNA: TGTGCCAGCAGTAAGGGGAACTACGAGCAGTACTTC
size: -; J: TRBJ1-5; D: -; V: TRBV19; CDR3: CASSITYRQVSNQPQHF; DNA: TGTGCCAGTAGTATCACTTACAGGCAGGTGAGCAATCAGCCCCAGCATTTT
size: -; J: TRBJ1-1; D: -; V: TRBV9; CDR3: CASSVIGNTEAFF; DNA: TGTGCCAGCAGCGTAATCGGGAACACTGAAGCTTTCTTT
size: -; J: TRBJ1-2; D: -; V: TRBV7-2; CDR3: CASSLSHQGGGYGYTF; DNA: TGTGCCAGCAGCTTATCCCACCAGGGAGGCGGCTATGGCTACACCTTC
size: -; J: TRBJ1-4; D: -; V: TRBV7-2; CDR3: CASSPRRTQGPIANEKLFF; DNA: TGTGCCAGCAGCCCTCGAAGGACACAGGGACCAATAGCTAATGAAAAACTGTTTTTT
size: -; J: TRBJ1-2; D: TRBD1; V: TRBV5-4; CDR3: CASSFGTGYYGYTF; DNA: TGTGCCAGCAGCTTTGGGACAGGGTACTATGGCTACACCTTC
size: -; J: TRBJ1-1; D: -; V: TRBV19; CDR3: CASSILQGRGGNTEAFF; DNA: TGTGCCAGTAGTATACTCCAAGGCCGGGGGGGGAACACTGAAGCTTTCTTT
size: -; J: TRBJ2-2; D: -; V: TRBV19; CDR3: CATKPERGGAGTGELFF; DNA: TGTGCCACAAAACCCGAACGCGGGGGCGCGGGCACCGGGGAGCTGTTTTTT
size: -; J: TRBJ1-2; D: TRBD1; V: TRBV6-2/TRBV6-3; CDR3: CASSHPGQGAYGYTF; DNA: TGTGCCAGCAGTCATCCGGGACAGGGGGCCTATGGCTACACCTTC
size: once; J: TRBJ2-3; D: TRBD1; V: TRBV7-2; CDR3: CASSLGQIPDTQYF; DNA: TGTGCCAGCAGCTTGGGACAGATCCCAGATACGCAGTATTTT
size: -; J: TRBJ1-6; D: TRBD1; V: TRBV11-3; CDR3: CASSQNRGGNSPLHF; DNA: TGTGCCAGCAGCCAAAACAGGGGGGGGAATTCACCCCTCCACTTT
size: -; J: TRBJ2-3; D: -; V: TRBV24-1; CDR3: CATSDFNTDTQYF; DNA: TGTGCCACCAGTGATTTCAACACAGATACGCAGTATTTT
size: -; J: TRBJ2-7; D: -; V: TRBV19; CDR3: CASSLGPSYEQYF; DNA: TGTGCCAGTAGTTTGGGGCCGTCCTACGAGCAGTACTTC
size: -; J: TRBJ2-1; D: -; V: TRBV7-2; CDR3: CASSLVANNEQFF; DNA: TGTGCCAGCAGCTTAGTAGCGAACAATGAGCAGTTCTTC
size: -; J: TRBJ1-4; D: -; V: TRBV7-8; CDR3: CASSSGGLMGGALFF; DNA: TGTGCCAGCAGTAGCGGGGGCCTAATGGGTGGGGCACTGTTTTTT
size: once; J: TRBJ1-3; D: TRBD1; V: TRBV19; CDR3: CATNDRVPGNTIYF; DNA: TGTGCCACTAACGACAGGGTGCCCGGAAACACCATATATTTT
size: once; J: TRBJ1-4; D: TRBD1; V: TRBV11-1; CDR3: CASSPSTGSNEKLFF; DNA: TGTGCCAGCAGCCCATCGACAGGGTCTAATGAAAAACTGTTTTTT
size: -; J: TRBJ1-5; D: TRBD1; V: TRBV4-3; CDR3: CASSQELGTGGQPQHF; DNA: TGCGCCAGCAGCCAAGAGCTAGGCACAGGGGGTCAGCCCCAGCATTTT
size: -; J: TRBJ1-2; D: -; V: TRBV5-1; CDR3: CASSPEGLGYGYTF; DNA: TGCGCCAGCAGCCCCGAGGGACTAGGGTATGGCTACACCTTC
size: -; J: TRBJ1-6; D: -; V: TRBV6-6; CDR3: CASSYTSQGSPLPLHF; DNA: TGTGCCAGCAGTTACACTTCACAGGGTAGCCCTCTACCCCTCCACTTT
size: -; J: TRBJ2-1; D: TRBD1; V: TRBV6-5; CDR3: CASRYRDRGHEQFF; DNA: TGTGCCAGCAGATACCGGGACAGGGGTCATGAGCAGTTCTTC
size: few; J: TRBJ1-4; D: -; V: TRBV20-1; CDR3: CSASSGRDEKLFF; DNA: TGCAGTGCTAGTTCAGGGCGTGATGAAAAACTGTTTTTT
size: once; J: TRBJ1-1; D: TRBD1; V: TRBV25-1; CDR3: CASSGGQEAFF; DNA: TGTGCCAGCAGTGGGGGACAGGAAGCTTTCTTT
size: -; J: TRBJ1-1; D: -; V: TRBV4-1; CDR3: CASSQDFVRGITEAFF; DNA: TGCGCCAGCAGCCAAGATTTTGTTCGGGGGATCACTGAAGCTTTCTTT
size: -; J: TRBJ2-3; D: TRBD1; V: TRBV2; CDR3: CASSEVGQATDTQYF; DNA: TGTGCCAGCAGTGAAGTGGGACAGGCCACAGATACGCAGTATTTT
size: -; J: TRBJ1-3; D: -; V: TRBV9; CDR3: CASSGAEWNGNTIYF; DNA: TGTGCCAGCAGCGGGGCCGAATGGAATGGAAACACCATATATTTT
size: -; J: TRBJ2-2; D: -; V: TRBV4-3; CDR3: CASSRALGAPRGELFF; DNA: TGCGCCAGCAGCCGAGCCTTAGGGGCCCCGCGGGGGGAGCTGTTTTTT
size: -; J: TRBJ1-6; D: -; V: TRBV9; CDR3: CASSAKGEYNSPLHF; DNA: TGTGCCAGCAGCGCAAAGGGGGAATACAATTCACCCCTCCACTTT
size: -; J: TRBJ2-1; D: -; V: TRBV9; CDR3: CASSTQGQGYQSSYNEQFF; DNA: TGTGCCAGCAGCACACAAGGGCAGGGCTACCAAAGCTCCTACAATGAGCAGTTCTTC
size: -; J: TRBJ2-5; D: -; V: TRBV9; CDR3: CASSVLGTQQETQYF; DNA: TGTGCCAGCAGCGTACTCGGGACACAGCAAGAGACCCAGTACTTC
size: -; J: TRBJ2-1; D: TRBD1; V: TRBV7-9; CDR3: CASSKTGGGNYNEQFF; DNA: TGTGCCAGCAGCAAGACAGGGGGCGGAAACTACAATGAGCAGTTCTTC